This T cell receptor beta chain is from a study of T cells in women clearing cervical HPV infection. Study-level background: Controls gave blood once infection was undetectable; cases at lesion identification. For cases, blood was sampled a median 149 days after lesion detection, interquartile range roughly 80 to 200 days.

The table came from immunoSEQ multiplex PCR; TCRdb's copy has only in-frame clones and leaves some out. This table holds more than 20,000 clones. Comments on this clone: The read comes to an end 3 residues before the CDR3 does, leaving the germline J gene to fill in the end.

CDR3 size: 13 residues. CDR1 is LNHDA and CDR2 is SQIVND in the germline V gene (reference sequence). The sequencing input was blood buffy coat. This receptor was taken from a woman between 18 and 69 years old with a cervical HPV16 infection that either progressed to CIN3+ or cleared (not recorded which). V and J are TRBV19 and TRBJ1-1; D not certain. This chain's CDR3 is CASSIATDYEAFF. The sequenced part of the CDR3 DNA is TGTGCCAGTAGTATTGCGACTGACTACGAG.